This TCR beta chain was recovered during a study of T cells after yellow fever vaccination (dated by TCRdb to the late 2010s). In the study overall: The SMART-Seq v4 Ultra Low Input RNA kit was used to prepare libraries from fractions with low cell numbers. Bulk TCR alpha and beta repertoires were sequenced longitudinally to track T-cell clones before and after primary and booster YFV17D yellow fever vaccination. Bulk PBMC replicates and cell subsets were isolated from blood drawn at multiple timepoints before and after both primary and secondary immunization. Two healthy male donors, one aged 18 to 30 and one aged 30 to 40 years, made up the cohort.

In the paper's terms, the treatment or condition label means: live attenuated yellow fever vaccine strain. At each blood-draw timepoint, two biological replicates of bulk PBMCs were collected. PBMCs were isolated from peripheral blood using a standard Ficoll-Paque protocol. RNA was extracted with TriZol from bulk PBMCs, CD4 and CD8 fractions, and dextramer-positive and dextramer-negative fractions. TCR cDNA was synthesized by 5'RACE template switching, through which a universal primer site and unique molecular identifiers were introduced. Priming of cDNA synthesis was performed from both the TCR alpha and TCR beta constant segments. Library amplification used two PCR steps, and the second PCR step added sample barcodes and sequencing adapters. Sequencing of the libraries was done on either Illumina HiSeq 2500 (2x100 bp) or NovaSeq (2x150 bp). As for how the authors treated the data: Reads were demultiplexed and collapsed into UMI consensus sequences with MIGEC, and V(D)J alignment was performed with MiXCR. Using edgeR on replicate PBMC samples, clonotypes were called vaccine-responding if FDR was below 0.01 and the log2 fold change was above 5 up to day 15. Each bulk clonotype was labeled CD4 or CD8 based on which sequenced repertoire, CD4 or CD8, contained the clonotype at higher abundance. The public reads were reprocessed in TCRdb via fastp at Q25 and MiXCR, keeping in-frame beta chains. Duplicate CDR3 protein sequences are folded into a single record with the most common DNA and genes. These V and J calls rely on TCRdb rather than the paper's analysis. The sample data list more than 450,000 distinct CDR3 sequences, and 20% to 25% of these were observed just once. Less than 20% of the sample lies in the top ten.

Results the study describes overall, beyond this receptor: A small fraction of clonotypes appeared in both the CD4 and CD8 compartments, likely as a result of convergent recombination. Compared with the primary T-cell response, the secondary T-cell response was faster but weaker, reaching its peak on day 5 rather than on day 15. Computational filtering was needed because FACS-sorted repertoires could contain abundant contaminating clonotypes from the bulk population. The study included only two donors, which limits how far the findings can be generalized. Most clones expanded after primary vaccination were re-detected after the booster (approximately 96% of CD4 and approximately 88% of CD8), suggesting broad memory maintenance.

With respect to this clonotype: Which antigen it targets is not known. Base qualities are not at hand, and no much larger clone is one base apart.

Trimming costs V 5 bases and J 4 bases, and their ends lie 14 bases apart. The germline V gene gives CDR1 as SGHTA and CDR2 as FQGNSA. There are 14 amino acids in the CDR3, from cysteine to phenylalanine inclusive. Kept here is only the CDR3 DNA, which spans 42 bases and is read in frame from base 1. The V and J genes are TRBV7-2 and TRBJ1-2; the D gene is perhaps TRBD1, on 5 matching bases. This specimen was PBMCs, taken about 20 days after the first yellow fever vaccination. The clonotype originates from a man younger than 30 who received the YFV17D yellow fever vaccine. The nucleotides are TGTGCCAGCAGCAACTACGACAGCCTCTATGGCTACACCTTC. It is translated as CASSNYDSLYGYTF.